The rows below give T cell receptor beta chains drawn from one sample of a study of cytomegalovirus exposure and HLA in healthy donors. The repertoire was sequenced with immunoSEQ multiplex PCR; TCRdb's copy has only in-frame clones and lacks some. This table holds 130,000 or so clones, around 9% found once. Sequences were obtained from PBMCs. The receptor source for this set is a man between 35 and 55 years old in good health and CMV-seronegative. The CDR3 runs from the conserved cysteine through the conserved F or W. The D gene is left open where the match is weak. Clone size is shown for a subset of rows, as once, few, many or a class of expanded clone.

NA,NA,TRBJ1-1,TRBV7-9,TGTGCCAGCAGCTCCCAGGGGAACACTGAAGCTTTCTTT,CASSSQGNTEAFF
TRBD1,few,TRBJ2-7,TRBV27,TGTGCCAGCAGTTTTGGACAGGGTTACGAGCAGTACTTC,CASSFGQGYEQYF
NA,few,TRBJ2-7,TRBV27,TGTGCCAGCGGCGTCACAGACTACGAGCAGTACTTC,CASGVTDYEQYF
NA,NA,TRBJ2-5,TRBV2,TGTGCCAGCAGTGTTTTTAGTCAAGAGACCCAGTACTTC,CASSVFSQETQYF
NA,NA,TRBJ1-5,TRBV7-7,TGTGCCAGCAGCATTCAACAGGGATATAGCAATCAGCCCCAGCATTTT,CASSIQQGYSNQPQHF
TRBD1,NA,TRBJ1-1,TRBV7-9,TGTGCCAGCAGCCGATCCGGGACAGGAGCGAACACTGAAGCTTTCTTT,CASSRSGTGANTEAFF
NA,NA,TRBJ1-2,TRBV27,TGTGCCAGCAGTCACCAAACCGGGTATGGCTACACCTTC,CASSHQTGYGYTF
TRBD1,NA,TRBJ1-2,TRBV6-5,TGTGCCAGCAGTCCAGGGGGCTCTAACTATGGCTACACCTTC,CASSPGGSNYGYTF
NA,NA,TRBJ1-2,TRBV7-2,TGTGCCAGCAGGTCGGACAGCTATGGCTACACCTTC,CASRSDSYGYTF
TRBD2,few,TRBJ2-3,TRBV5-1,TGCGCCAGCAGCTTGGCCAGCGGGGTGTCCACAGATACGCAGTATTTT,CASSLASGVSTDTQYF
TRBD2,NA,TRBJ2-4,TRBV7-2,TGTGCCAGCAGCCCCGCCTTGGGGGGGAACATTCAGTACTTC,CASSPALGGNIQYF
NA,few,TRBJ2-3,TRBV2,TGTGCCAGCAGTGAAAGTGGCGGTTATACGCAGTATTTT,CASSESGGYTQYF
NA,NA,TRBJ2-7,TRBV7-2,TGTGCCAGCAGCTTAAGCCCTAATTACGAGCAGTACTTC,CASSLSPNYEQYF
NA,NA,TRBJ1-3,TRBV2,TGTGCCAGCTATCCTAGGGGGTACTCTGGAAACACCATATATTTT,CASYPRGYSGNTIYF
TRBD1,NA,TRBJ1-2,TRBV13,TGTGCCAGCAGCGGACAGGGGAACTATGGCTACACCTTC,CASSGQGNYGYTF
NA,NA,TRBJ1-5,TRBV2,TGTGCCAGCAGTTTGTACAGGGTAGGAGAGCCCCAGCATTTT,CASSLYRVGEPQHF
NA,few,TRBJ2-7,TRBV7-6,TGTGCCAGCAGCTTAGCGGGGGGACTCGGACCCTACGAGCAGTACTTC,CASSLAGGLGPYEQYF
TRBD1,few,TRBJ1-2,TRBV5-4,TGTGCCAGCAGCCCCCCGGGACAGAGCTATGGCTACACCTTC,CASSPPGQSYGYTF
NA,few,TRBJ1-1,TRBV4-1,TGCGCCAGCAGAAAAGGATCAGGGGTTATGAACACTGAAGCTTTCTTT,CASRKGSGVMNTEAFF
TRBD1,few,TRBJ2-2,TRBV4-2,TGTGCCAGCAGGGGACAGATGAACACCGGGGAGCTGTTTTTT,CASRGQMNTGELFF
TRBD1,few,TRBJ1-4,TRBV30,TGTGCCTGGAGTATGGGACAGGGGAATGAAAAACTGTTTTTT,CAWSMGQGNEKLFF
TRBD1,NA,TRBJ2-7,TRBV30,TGTGCCTGGAGGGTACCGGGACAGGGGGCGTACGAGCAGTACTTC,CAWRVPGQGAYEQYF
TRBD1,NA,TRBJ2-7,TRBV2,TGTGCCAGCGGGGACAGCTACGAGCAGTACTTC,CASGDSYEQYF
TRBD1,few,TRBJ2-2,TRBV6-6,TGTGCCAGCAGACAACAGGGGAGCACCGGGGAGCTGTTTTTT,CASRQQGSTGELFF
TRBD1,NA,TRBJ1-2,TRBV29-1,TGCAGCGTTGTGGGCCAGGGGGCTTTCTATGGCTACACCTTC,CSVVGQGAFYGYTF
NA,NA,TRBJ1-1,TRBV12-5,TGTGCTAGTGCCCACGGATGGACAGCGAACACTGAAGCTTTCTTT,CASAHGWTANTEAFF
NA,NA,TRBJ2-2,TRBV9,TGTGCCAGCAGCGTCTCCGGGACTCGCACCGGGGAGCTGTTTTTT,CASSVSGTRTGELFF
NA,few,TRBJ2-2,TRBV7-2,TGTGCCAGCAGCTTATCTGGGGGCGCGAACACCGGGGAGCTGTTTTTT,CASSLSGGANTGELFF
TRBD1,NA,TRBJ2-3,TRBV5-4,TGTGCCAGCAGCTTACGGACAGGGGGCACAGATACGCAGTATTTT,CASSLRTGGTDTQYF
TRBD2,NA,TRBJ2-3,TRBV7-3,TGTGCCAGCAGACAGCGGGGTTTGGGCACAGATACGCAGTATTTT,CASRQRGLGTDTQYF
TRBD1,NA,TRBJ2-7,TRBV28,TGTGCCAGCAGCCTGGGACAGGGTCCCTACGAGCAGTACTTC,CASSLGQGPYEQYF
TRBD1,few,TRBJ1-1,TRBV28,TGTGCCAGCAGCGCCCCGGGACAGGGCGACACTGAAGCTTTCTTT,CASSAPGQGDTEAFF
TRBD2,few,TRBJ2-3,TRBV9,TGTGCCAGCAGCGTGTCTGGGGGGGGGAGCACAGATACGCAGTATTTT,CASSVSGGGSTDTQYF
TRBD2,few,TRBJ2-5,TRBV18,TGTGCCAGCTCAACCTATGGCGGGGGTGTACGGGAGACCCAGTACTTC,CASSTYGGGVRETQYF
NA,few,TRBJ2-7,TRBV27,TGTGCCAGCAGTTTACCCCGGCAGGGTGCACTCCAGTACTTC,CASSLPRQGALQYF
NA,few,TRBJ1-2,TRBV19,TGTGCCAGTACCTATCGGGACTATGGCTACACCTTC,CASTYRDYGYTF
TRBD1,few,TRBJ2-7,TRBV29-1,TGCAGCGTGCCGGGACAGGGGTCCTACGAGCAGTACTTC,CSVPGQGSYEQYF
NA,NA,TRBJ2-1,TRBV10-3,TGTGCCATCAGTGAGTCGAGTGACAATGAGCAGTTCTTC,CAISESSDNEQFF
NA,NA,TRBJ2-3,TRBV6-5,TGTGCCAGCAGCCGAGGGACAGATACGCAGTATTTT,CASSRGTDTQYF
NA,NA,TRBJ1-2,TRBV9,TGTGCCAGCAGCGCCCATCAAGAGGCGACTAACTATGGCTACACCTTC,CASSAHQEATNYGYTF
NA,NA,TRBJ2-2,TRBV21-1,TGTGCCAGCAGCAAAGGGGGGGACAGGGTAAACACCGGGGAGCTGTTTTTT,CASSKGGDRVNTGELFF
NA,NA,TRBJ2-7,TRBV29-1,TGCAGCGTCCACGGGATAAGCTCCTACGAGCAGTACTTC,CSVHGISSYEQYF
NA,few,TRBJ1-2,TRBV15,TGTGCCACCAGCCCCCGACAGCCGTATGGCTACACCTTC,CATSPRQPYGYTF
NA,NA,TRBJ1-1,TRBV29-1,TGCAGCGTTGATCGGGAGAACACTGAAGCTTTCTTT,CSVDRENTEAFF
NA,NA,TRBJ2-3,TRBV7-9,TGTGCCAGCAGCCCACAGACCCAAGGAACAGATACGCAGTATTTT,CASSPQTQGTDTQYF
NA,NA,TRBJ1-2,TRBV18,TGTGCCAGCTCACAACGAGGCGGGGCCTATGGCTACACCTTC,CASSQRGGAYGYTF
NA,few,TRBJ2-5,TRBV7-2,TGTGCCAGCAGCTTAGGACTGGTCCAAGAGACCCAGTACTTC,CASSLGLVQETQYF
TRBD1,few,TRBJ2-6,TRBV5-1,TGCGCCAGCAGCAGCACAGGGGGCCCTGGGGCCAACGTCCTGACTTTC,CASSSTGGPGANVLTF
NA,few,TRBJ2-5,TRBV21-1,TGTGCCAGCAGCACGACCGGGGGGGCTTGGAAAGAGACCCAGTACTTC,CASSTTGGAWKETQYF
NA,NA,TRBJ2-7,TRBV29-1,TGCAGCGTTGAAGATCGCTCAGGGGCAAGGTACGAGCAGTACTTC,CSVEDRSGARYEQYF
NA,NA,TRBJ2-5,TRBV15,TGTGCCACCAGCAGCCGAGTTGTGGACTACCTGCAAGAGACCCAGTACTTC,CATSSRVVDYLQETQYF
NA,few,TRBJ1-1,TRBV6-1,TGTGCCAGCAGCGTATCACACCAGAACACTGAAGCTTTCTTT,CASSVSHQNTEAFF